These 15 T cell receptor beta chains originate from one sample sequenced in a study of blood T cell repertoires in COVID-19. The assay was immunoSEQ multiplex PCR, and TCRdb's table has in-frame clones only and misses some. The sample has roughly 60,000 clones, over 75% seen once; the top ten hold more than 13%. The sample was peripheral blood. These receptors came from a man aged 80 or over with acute or convalescent COVID-19.

The chain employs TRBV5-1 and TRBJ1-1; 8 bases map to TRBD1. J was trimmed by 1 base and V by 3 bases; bases with no gene match: 5. The V gene's germline CDR1 is SGHRS and CDR2 YFSETQ. The CDR3 length is 15 residues. The CDR3 here is CASSSGQGPNTEAFF. CDR3 coding DNA: TGCGCCAGCAGCTCCGGACAGGGTCCGAACACTGAAGCTTTCTTT.

The rearrangement uses TRBV5-8 and TRBJ2-1, with a possible D match to TRBD2 (6 bases). The V end lost 4 bases, the J end lost 3 bases, and 11 bases lay between the germline ends. The CDR3 consists of 14 residues. Germline assignment: CDR1 SGHTS and CDR2 YDEGEE. CDR3 protein: CASSRGTDYNEQFF. DNA for the CDR3: TGTGCCAGCAGCCGCGGGACGGACTACAATGAGCAGTTCTTC. The full variable domain, completed using reference TRBV5-8 and TRBJ2-1, is EAGVTQSPTHLIKTRGQQATLRCSPISGHTSVYWYQQALGLGLQFLLWYDEGEERNRGNFPPRFSGRQFPNYSSELNVNALELEDSALYLCASSRGTDYNEQFFGPGTRLTVL.

The chain joins TRBV4-1 to TRBJ2-4; 8 bases are a match to TRBD1. Germline lookup yields CDR1 MGHRA and CDR2 YSYEKL. The V and J ends lost 4 bases and 1 base, in that order; junction bases with no gene match: 3. The CDR3 is 15 amino acids. As DNA, the CDR3 is TGCGCCAGCAGCCCAGGGGGCGCGGCCAAAAACATTCAGTACTTC. Its protein product is CASSPGGAAKNIQYF.

The chain joins TRBV6-2 or TRBV6-3 to TRBJ1-1; no reliable D call. The CDR3 runs to 12 residues. Trimming took off 5 bases at V and 5 bases at J, with 9 bases between the two ends. CDR1 MNHEY and CDR2 SVGEGT come from the germline V gene. CDR3 amino acids: CASSTRQTEAFF. CDR3 sequence (DNA): TGTGCCAGCAGTACCAGGCAAACTGAAGCTTTCTTT.

The chain has TRBV15 and TRBJ1-5; TRBD1 agrees at 7 bases. This CDR3 has 18 amino acids. Trimming at V came to 3 bases and at J to 2 bases, leaving 13 bases not matched to a gene. Looked up from germline, CDR1 is LNHNV and CDR2 is YYDKDF (reference sequence). As DNA, the CDR3 is TGTGCCACCAGCAGGGGCAGCAATACAGGGGATGGCAATCAGCCCCAGCATTTT. Amino acids: CATSRGSNTGDGNQPQHF.

This chain connects TRBV6-6 to TRBJ1-2, with TRBD1 identical over 7 bases. V dropped 5 bases and J dropped 0; count of bases not matched to a gene: 0. This CDR3 contains 13 residues. From germline, CDR1 is MNHNY and CDR2 SVGAGI (reference sequence). CDR3 protein: CASSTGANYGYTF. In nucleotides, the CDR3 is TGTGCCAGCAGTACAGGGGCTAACTATGGCTACACCTTC.

The chain couples TRBV18 to TRBJ2-7, with a possible D match to TRBD2 (5 bases). The V end was cut by 4 bases, the J end by 6 bases, with 16 bases between. Germline V lookup: CDR1 KGHSH, CDR2 LQKENI. The CDR3 loop spans 14 amino acids. CDR3 coding DNA: TGTGCCAGCTCACTGGATCGCGGGCCCCCCGAGCAGTACTTC. Residues: CASSLDRGPPEQYF.

This clone has only a few counts. This chain connects TRBV2 to TRBJ1-1; TRBD1 matches 10 bases. CDR3 size: 15 residues. The trim removed 6 bases at V and 5 bases at J, leaving 9 bases unmatched. Germline CDR1 and CDR2: SNHLY and FYNNEI. The CDR3 here is CASRGGTGARTEAFF. CDR3 DNA: TGTGCCAGCAGAGGGGGGACAGGGGCGAGGACTGAAGCTTTCTTT.

The genes are TRBV30 and TRBJ1-5; tentatively, D is TRBD1 (6 bases). Germline values: CDR1 GTSNPN, CDR2 SVGIG (reference sequence). The length of the CDR3 is 15 residues. With 4 bases removed from V and 2 bases from J, the gap between germline ends came to 15 bases. Here the CDR3 DNA reads TGTGCCTGGAAGAACAGGGACATTGGCAATCAGCCCCAGCATTTT. Its translation: CAWKNRDIGNQPQHF.

This clone has just one count. The V call is TRBV19, the J call TRBJ1-1; 8 nucleotides match TRBD1. CDR3 size: 15 residues. Germline CDR1 LNHDA, CDR2 SQIVND (reference sequence). V lost 4 bases and J lost 5; bases outside the gene matches: 9. For the CDR3, the DNA is TGTGCCAGTAGTACTGCGACAGGGGTAGGTACTGAAGCTTTCTTT. This gives the protein CASSTATGVGTEAFF.

The rearrangement joins TRBV18 to TRBJ2-5; D may be TRBD2 (6 bases). Between the trimmed V and J ends, which lost 3 bases and 3 bases, there was a span of 17 bases. CDR1 is KGHSH, CDR2 LQKENI, per germline. The CDR3 covers 16 residues. CDR3 sequence: CASSPGSGTSKETQYF. DNA for the CDR3: TGTGCCAGCTCACCTGGCTCCGGGACTTCGAAAGAGACCCAGTACTTC.

This clone was observed a handful of times. The V and J genes are TRBV4-1 and TRBJ1-2; D is unclear. The CDR3 is 17 amino acids. Germline assignment: CDR1 MGHRA and CDR2 YSYEKL. Between the trimmed V and J ends, which lost 0 bases and 0 bases, there was a span of 14 bases. The CDR3 reads CASSQDIKGAANYGYTF. CDR3 nucleotide sequence: TGCGCCAGCAGCCAAGATATTAAAGGCGCGGCTAACTATGGCTACACCTTC.

This clone was counted only a few times. J is TRBJ2-1 and V is TRBV9; 10 positions match TRBD2. Germline V gene lookup returns CDR1 SGDLS and CDR2 YYNGEE. With V trimmed by 5 bases and J by 4 bases, 6 bases remained unmatched. This CDR3 spans 15 amino acids. The CDR3: CASSFSGGAYNEQFF. The CDR3 DNA sequence: TGTGCCAGCAGTTTCAGCGGGGGGGCTTACAATGAGCAGTTCTTC.

The V call is TRBV5-1, the J call TRBJ1-3; TRBD1 matches at 7 bases. The ends lost 4 bases at V and 0 bases at J; junction bases unmatched: 7. The CDR3 is 16 residues long. Germline V gene lookup returns CDR1 SGHRS and CDR2 YFSETQ. The DNA for the CDR3 is TGCGCCAGCAGCCCCGGGACAGAAAACTCTGGAAACACCATATATTTT. Translating it yields CASSPGTENSGNTIYF.

The gene calls are TRBV7-2 and TRBJ1-5, with D possibly TRBD1 on 6 matching bases. CDR1 is SGHTA, CDR2 FQGNSA, per germline. The CDR3 contains 18 residues. Trimming shortened V by 1 base and J by 7 bases, and 23 bases separated the two germline ends. The CDR3 loop reads CASSLVGLGGRRIQPQHF. The CDR3 DNA reads as TGTGCCAGCAGCTTAGTAGGATTGGGGGGGCGGAGGATACAGCCCCAGCATTTT.